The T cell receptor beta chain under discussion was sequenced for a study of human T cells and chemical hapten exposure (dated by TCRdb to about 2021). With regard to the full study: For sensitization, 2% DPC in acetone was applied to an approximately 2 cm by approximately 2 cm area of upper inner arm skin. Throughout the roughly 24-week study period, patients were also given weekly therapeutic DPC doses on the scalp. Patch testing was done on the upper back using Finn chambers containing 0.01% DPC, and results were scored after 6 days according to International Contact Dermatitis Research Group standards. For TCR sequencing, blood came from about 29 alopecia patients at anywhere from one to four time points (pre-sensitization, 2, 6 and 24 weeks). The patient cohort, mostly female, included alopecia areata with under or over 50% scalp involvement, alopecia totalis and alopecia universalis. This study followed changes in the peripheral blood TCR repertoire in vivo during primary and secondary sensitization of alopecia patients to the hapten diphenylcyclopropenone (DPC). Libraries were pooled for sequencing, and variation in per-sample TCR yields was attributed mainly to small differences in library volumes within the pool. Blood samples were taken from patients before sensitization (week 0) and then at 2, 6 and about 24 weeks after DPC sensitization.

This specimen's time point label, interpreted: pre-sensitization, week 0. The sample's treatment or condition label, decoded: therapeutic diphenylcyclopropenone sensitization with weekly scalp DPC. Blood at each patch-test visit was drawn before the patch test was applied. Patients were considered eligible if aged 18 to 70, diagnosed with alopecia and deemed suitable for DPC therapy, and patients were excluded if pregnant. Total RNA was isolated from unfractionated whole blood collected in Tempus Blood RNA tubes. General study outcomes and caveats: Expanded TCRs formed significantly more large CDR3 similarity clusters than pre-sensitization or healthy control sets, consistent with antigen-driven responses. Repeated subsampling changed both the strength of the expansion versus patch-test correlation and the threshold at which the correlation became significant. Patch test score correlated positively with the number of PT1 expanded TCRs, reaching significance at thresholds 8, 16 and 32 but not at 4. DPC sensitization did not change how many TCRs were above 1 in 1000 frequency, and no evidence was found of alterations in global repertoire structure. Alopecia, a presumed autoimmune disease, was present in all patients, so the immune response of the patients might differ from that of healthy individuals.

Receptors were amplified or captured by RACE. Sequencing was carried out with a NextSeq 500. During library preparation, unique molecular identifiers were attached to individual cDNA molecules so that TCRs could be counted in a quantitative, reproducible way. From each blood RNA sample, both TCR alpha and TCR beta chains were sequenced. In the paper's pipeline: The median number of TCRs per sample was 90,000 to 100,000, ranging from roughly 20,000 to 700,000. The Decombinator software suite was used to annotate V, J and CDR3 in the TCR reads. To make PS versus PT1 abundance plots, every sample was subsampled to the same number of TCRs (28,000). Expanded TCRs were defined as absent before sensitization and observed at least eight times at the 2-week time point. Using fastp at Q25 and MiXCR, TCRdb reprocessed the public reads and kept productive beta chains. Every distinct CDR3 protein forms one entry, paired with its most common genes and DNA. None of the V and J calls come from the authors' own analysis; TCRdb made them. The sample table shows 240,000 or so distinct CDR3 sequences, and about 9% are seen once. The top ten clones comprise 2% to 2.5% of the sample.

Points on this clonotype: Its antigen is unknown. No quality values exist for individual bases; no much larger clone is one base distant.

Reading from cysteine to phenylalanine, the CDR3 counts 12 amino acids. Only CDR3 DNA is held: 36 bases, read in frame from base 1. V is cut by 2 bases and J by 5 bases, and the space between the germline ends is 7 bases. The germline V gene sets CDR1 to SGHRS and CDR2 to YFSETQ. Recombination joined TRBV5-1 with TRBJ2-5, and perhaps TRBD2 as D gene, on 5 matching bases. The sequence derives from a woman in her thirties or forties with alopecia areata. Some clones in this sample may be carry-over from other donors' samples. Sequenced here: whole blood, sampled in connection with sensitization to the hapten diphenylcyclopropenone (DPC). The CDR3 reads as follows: CASSFGGETQYF. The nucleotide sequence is TGCGCCAGCAGCTTCGGCGGGGAGACCCAGTACTTC.